Below are 24 T cell receptor beta chains sequenced from a single sample in a study of blood T cell repertoires in COVID-19. Some clones are missing from TCRdb's copy, which holds only in-frame ones; the method was immunoSEQ multiplex PCR. The sample has around 300,000 clones, around 91% seen once. Sequencing used PBMCs or T cells enriched from blood (not recorded which). These receptors all stem from a woman aged 18-29 years who had recovered from COVID-19.

The chain links TRBV9 to TRBJ1-5; D is uncertain. The ends were cut back, 1 base at V and 0 bases at J, with 5 bases in the middle. Germline CDR1 SGDLS, CDR2 YYNGEE. The CDR3 has 14 residues. CDR3 loop: CASSVRDSNQPQHF. Written as DNA, the CDR3 is TGTGCCAGCAGCGTACGGGATAGCAATCAGCCCCAGCATTTT.

The chain links TRBV6-2 or TRBV6-3 to TRBJ2-5, with 12 bases fitting TRBD2. Germline CDR1 reads MNHEY; CDR2 reads SVGEGT. This CDR3 contains 18 residues. The J segment lost 3 bases and the V segment lost 0 bases, leaving 8 bases of the junction unmatched. The CDR3 loop reads CASSYSILAGGLEETQYF. The CDR3, as DNA: TGTGCCAGCAGTTACTCGATTCTAGCGGGGGGGCTAGAAGAGACCCAGTACTTC.

The gene calls are TRBV2 and TRBJ1-6; 7 bases map to TRBD1. This CDR3 is built from 17 residues. The germline V gene encodes CDR1 SNHLY and CDR2 FYNNEI. Trimming took 1 base from V and 10 from J; bases not matched to a gene: 13. As DNA, the CDR3 is TGTGCCAGCAGTGAAGAATCAGGGGGTAGAGGTGGATCACCCCTCCACTTT. Translating gives CASSEESGGRGGSPLHF. The full variable domain, with the rest looked up from reference TRBV2 and TRBJ1-6, is EPEVTQTPSHQVTQMGQEVILRCVPISNHLYFYWYRQILGQKVEFLVSFYNNEISEKSEIFDDQFSVERPDGSNFTLKIRSTKLEDSAMYFCASSEESGGRGGSPLHFGNGTRLTVT.

This clone was seen just once. The chain links TRBV5-4 to TRBJ2-3; 9 bases fit TRBD2. V trimming: 0 bases; J trimming: 9 bases; junction bases outside the gene matches: 8. CDR1 and CDR2 (germline): SGHNT, YYREEE (reference sequence). This CDR3 is built from 15 residues. The CDR3 loop is CASSLAEAGGRTQYF. Written as DNA, the CDR3 is TGTGCCAGCAGCTTGGCCGAAGCGGGGGGACGAACGCAGTATTTT.

The chain combines TRBV4-2 with TRBJ1-5, with 9 bases fitting TRBD1. There are 14 residues in the CDR3. Trimming took 4 bases from V and 8 from J; bases not matched to a gene: 6. Germline V gene data show CDR1 as LGHNA and CDR2 as YNFKEQ. The CDR3 protein is CASSPTGGREPQHF. The CDR3 nucleotides are TGTGCCAGCAGCCCAACAGGGGGCAGGGAGCCCCAGCATTTT.

The V gene is TRBV6-5, the J gene TRBJ1-4; D not resolved. Looked up from germline, CDR1 is MNHEY and CDR2 is SVGAGI. Between the trimmed V and J ends, which lost 1 base and 0 bases, there was a span of 6 bases. This CDR3 is built from 15 residues. The chain's CDR3 is CASSYFGATNEKLFF. In DNA, the CDR3 is TGTGCCAGCAGTTACTTCGGGGCAACTAATGAAAAACTGTTTTTT.

V usage is TRBV7-9 and J usage is TRBJ1-2; D is possibly TRBD1 (5 bases). The CDR3 has 13 residues. Between the trimmed V and J ends, which lost 6 bases and 3 bases, there was a span of 11 bases. Germline CDR1 SEHNR, CDR2 FQNEAQ (reference sequence). The chain's CDR3 is CASSIPGDYGYTF. CDR3 DNA: TGTGCCAGCAGTATCCCGGGGGACTATGGCTACACCTTC.

The chain couples TRBV27 to TRBJ1-4; D perhaps matches TRBD1 (5 bases). The germline V gene has CDR1 MNHEY and CDR2 SMNVEV (reference sequence). The CDR3 is made up of 16 amino acids. Deletions cut 4 bases from V and 4 bases from J, with 16 bases between. CDR3 nucleotide sequence: TGTGCCAGCAGTTCCGACCCCAGGGCTTTTAATGAAAAACTGTTTTTT. Translated: CASSSDPRAFNEKLFF.

The chain carries TRBV3-1 (or the pseudogene TRBV3-2) and TRBJ2-3, with 11 bases identical to TRBD2. V lost 4 bases, J lost 4 bases, and 4 bases stayed unmatched. CDR1 and CDR2 from the germline V gene are LGHDT and YNNKEL (reference sequence). The CDR3 totals 15 residues. CDR3 loop: CASSLRLAGPDTQYF. The CDR3 bases are TGTGCCAGCAGCCTCAGACTAGCGGGGCCAGATACGCAGTATTTT.

The rearrangement uses TRBV19 and TRBJ1-1, with a weak D call TRBD1 (5 bases). Trimming shortened V by 8 bases and J by 6 bases, and 19 bases separated the two germline ends. The CDR3 totals 14 residues. Germline V CDR1 and CDR2: LNHDA, SQIVND (reference sequence). The CDR3 coding sequence is TGTGCCAGTGGGCCGACAGTGTCCTCCGCTGAAGCTTTCTTT. Protein: CASGPTVSSAEAFF.

CDR3 amino acids: CASSFDRVWTEAFF. CDR3 nucleotide sequence: TGCGCCAGCAGCTTTGACAGGGTGTGGACTGAAGCTTTCTTT. The J gene is TRBJ1-1, the V gene TRBV5-1; 7 bases agree with TRBD1. This CDR3 comprises 14 residues. The V segment lost 2 bases and the J segment 5 bases; nucleotides outside the gene matches: 6. Per germline, CDR1 SGHRS and CDR2 YFSETQ. The whole variable domain, filled in from reference TRBV5-1 and TRBJ1-1, reads KAGVTQTPRYLIKTRGQQVTLSCSPISGHRSVSWYQQTPGQGLQFLFEYFSETQRNKGNFPGRFSGRQFSNSRSEMNVSTLELGDSALYLCASSFDRVWTEAFFGQGTRLTVV.

This clone appeared a single time. This chain links TRBV7-8 with TRBJ1-2; 12 nucleotides align to TRBD1. Germline CDR1 SGHVS, CDR2 FQNEAQ. This CDR3 contains 15 residues. J lost 4 bases, V lost 1 base, and 1 base had no gene match. The CDR3 DNA reads TGTGCCAGCAGCTTAGTGGGACAGGGGGCCTATGGCTACACCTTC. Translation gives CASSLVGQGAYGYTF.

The J gene is TRBJ1-1, the V gene TRBV28, with D possibly matching TRBD1 (6 bases). V was clipped by 6 bases and J by 4 bases, with 15 bases between them. Germline loops: CDR1 MDHEN, CDR2 SYDVKM. The CDR3 spans 14 residues. The CDR3 sequence is CASSATRRGTEAFF. CDR3 bases: TGTGCCAGCAGCGCTACCCGCAGGGGCACTGAAGCTTTCTTT. Looking up the rest from reference TRBV28 and TRBJ1-1 gives the full variable domain: DVKVTQSSRYLVKRTGEKVFLECVQDMDHENMFWYRQDPGLGLRLIYFSYDVKMKEKGDIPEGYSVSREKKERFSLILESASTNQTSMYLCASSATRRGTEAFFGQGTRLTVV.

This rearrangement joins TRBV11-1 to TRBJ2-7; unclear D gene. The CDR3 sequence is 15 residues long. With 0 bases removed from V and 3 bases from J, the gap between germline ends came to 12 bases. Germline CDR1 is SGHAT and CDR2 is FQDESV (reference sequence). The CDR3 spells CASSLAPTENYEQYF. In nucleotides, the CDR3 is TGTGCCAGCAGCTTAGCCCCGACTGAGAACTACGAGCAGTACTTC. The whole variable domain, remainder taken from reference TRBV11-1 and TRBJ2-7, is EAEVAQSPRYKITEKSQAVAFWCDPISGHATLYWYRQILGQGPELLVQFQDESVVDDSQLPKDRFSAERLKGVDSTLKIQPAELGDSAMYLCASSLAPTENYEQYFGPGTRLTVT.

The chain combines TRBV14 with TRBJ1-2; 8 bases align to TRBD1. V gave up 5 bases and J gave up 3 bases; unmatched junction bases: 5. The CDR3 consists of 14 residues. CDR1 and CDR2 (germline): SGHDN, FVKESK. The DNA of the CDR3 is TGTGCCAGCAGCAAGGGGACAGGCGACTATGGCTACACCTTC. Its protein product is CASSKGTGDYGYTF.

The chain joins TRBV28 to TRBJ1-2; a weak D match, TRBD1 (5 bases). The CDR3 length is 12 residues. The V and J ends lost 5 bases and 7 bases respectively, with 11 bases between them. Germline CDR1 and CDR2: MDHEN and SYDVKM. The CDR3 DNA follows: TGTGCCAGCAGTCCGAGAAGGGGTGGCTACACCTTC. Encoded protein: CASSPRRGGYTF.

V and J are TRBV28 and TRBJ2-1; 16 nucleotides align to TRBD2. V dropped 3 bases and J dropped 5; count of bases not matched to a gene: 1. The CDR3 runs 16 residues. Germline loops: CDR1 MDHEN, CDR2 SYDVKM. The chain's CDR3 is CASSLGLAGGNNEQFF. CDR3 in DNA: TGTGCCAGCAGTTTGGGACTAGCGGGGGGGAACAATGAGCAGTTCTTC.

This chain joins TRBV21-1 and TRBJ1-2; TRBD1, the D gene given by the table, was not confirmed from the DNA. TRBV21-1 is given as a pseudogene. CDR3 size: 11 residues. The CDR3 nucleotides are TGTGCCAGATGGACAGGGAATGGCTACACCTTC. Its translation is CARWTGNGYTF.

V usage is TRBV12-3 or TRBV12-4 and J usage is TRBJ1-1; D gene unclear. CDR3 length: 13 amino acids. Trimming took 5 bases from V and 4 from J, leaving 11 bases between them. CDR3 loop: CASSGEEFTEAFF. The CDR3 DNA is TGTGCCAGCAGTGGGGAGGAGTTCACTGAAGCTTTCTTT.

The chain uses TRBV7-9 and TRBJ1-3, with D tentatively TRBD1 (6 bases). The germline V gene has CDR1 SEHNR and CDR2 FQNEAQ (reference sequence). The CDR3 sequence is 16 residues long. Trimming took off 1 base at V and 0 bases at J, with 10 bases between the two ends. The CDR3 DNA is TGTGCCAGCAGCTTAGGAACAGGGAGCTCTGGAAACACCATATATTTT. Translating gives CASSLGTGSSGNTIYF. Complete variable domain (other parts from reference TRBV7-9 and TRBJ1-3): DTGVSQNPRHKITKRGQNVTFRCDPISEHNRLYWYRQTLGQGPEFLTYFQNEAQLEKSRLLSDRFSAERPKGSFSTLEIQRTEQGDSAMYLCASSLGTGSSGNTIYFGEGSWLTVV.

This clone was found once. The chain is built from TRBV28 and TRBJ2-3; tentative D call: TRBD2 (5 bases). The CDR3 is 15 amino acids. Germline CDR1 and CDR2: MDHEN and SYDVKM. Trimming removed 2 bases at V and 1 base at J, with 10 bases between. The CDR3 coding sequence is TGTGCCAGCAGTTTAAGTCGAGCGGGCACAGATACGCAGTATTTT. This codes for CASSLSRAGTDTQYF.

This chain's CDR3 is CASSPRRDRDTQYF. DNA for the CDR3: TGTGCCAGCTCACCACGGAGGGACAGAGATACGCAGTATTTT. The gene calls are TRBV18 and TRBJ2-3, with TRBD1 as a possible D gene (7 bases). Germline loops: CDR1 KGHSH, CDR2 LQKENI. This CDR3 is built from 14 residues. V lost 1 base to trimming and J lost 5 bases, with 10 bases between them.

V is TRBV2 and J is TRBJ1-2; D possibly corresponds to TRBD1 (5 bases). This CDR3 contains 12 residues. Germline V gene data show CDR1 as SNHLY and CDR2 as FYNNEI. Trimming cost V 6 bases and J 8 bases, with 13 bases left between them. CDR3 nucleotides: TGTGCCAGCAGGACAGTGGACGGCGGCTACACCTTC. Protein: CASRTVDGGYTF.

The chain combines TRBV5-1 with TRBJ1-1; TRBD1 aligns across 8 bases. V was clipped by 4 bases and J by 4 bases; unmatched bases: 6. CDR1 and CDR2 from the germline V gene are SGHRS and YFSETQ. This CDR3 has 14 amino acids. CDR3 DNA sequence: TGCGCCAGCAGCCCCCACACAGGGGGCACTGAAGCTTTCTTT. It yields the protein CASSPHTGGTEAFF. The full variable domain, its missing parts supplied by reference TRBV5-1 and TRBJ1-1, is KAGVTQTPRYLIKTRGQQVTLSCSPISGHRSVSWYQQTPGQGLQFLFEYFSETQRNKGNFPGRFSGRQFSNSRSEMNVSTLELGDSALYLCASSPHTGGTEAFFGQGTRLTVV.